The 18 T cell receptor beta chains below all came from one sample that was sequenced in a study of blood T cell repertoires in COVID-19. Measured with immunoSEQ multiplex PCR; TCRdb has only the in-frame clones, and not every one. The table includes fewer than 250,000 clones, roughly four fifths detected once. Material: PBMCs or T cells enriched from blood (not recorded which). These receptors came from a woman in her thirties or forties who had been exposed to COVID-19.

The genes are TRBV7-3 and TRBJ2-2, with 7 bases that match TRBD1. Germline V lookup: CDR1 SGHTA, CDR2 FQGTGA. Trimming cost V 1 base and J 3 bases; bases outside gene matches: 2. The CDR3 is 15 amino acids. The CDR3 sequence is CASSLRQGDTGELFF. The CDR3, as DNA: TGTGCCAGCAGCTTAAGACAGGGCGACACCGGGGAGCTGTTTTTT.

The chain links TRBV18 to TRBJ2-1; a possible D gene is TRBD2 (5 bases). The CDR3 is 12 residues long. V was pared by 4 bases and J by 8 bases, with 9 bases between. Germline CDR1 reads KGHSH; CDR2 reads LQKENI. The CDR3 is CASSLTRDEQFF. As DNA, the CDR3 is TGTGCCAGCTCACTTACTAGGGATGAGCAGTTCTTC.

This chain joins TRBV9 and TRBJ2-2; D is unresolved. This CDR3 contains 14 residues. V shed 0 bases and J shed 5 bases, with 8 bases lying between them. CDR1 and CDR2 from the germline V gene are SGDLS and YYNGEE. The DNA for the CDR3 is TGTGCCAGCAGCGTAGAACAGTCTACCGGGGAGCTGTTTTTT. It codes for CASSVEQSTGELFF.

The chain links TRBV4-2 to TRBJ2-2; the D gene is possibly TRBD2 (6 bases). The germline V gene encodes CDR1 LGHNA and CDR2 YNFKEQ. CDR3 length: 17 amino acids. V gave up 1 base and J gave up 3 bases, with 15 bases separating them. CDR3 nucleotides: TGTGCCAGCAGCCAAGCCCAGTTCGGGGGTGACACCGGGGAGCTGTTTTTT. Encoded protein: CASSQAQFGGDTGELFF.

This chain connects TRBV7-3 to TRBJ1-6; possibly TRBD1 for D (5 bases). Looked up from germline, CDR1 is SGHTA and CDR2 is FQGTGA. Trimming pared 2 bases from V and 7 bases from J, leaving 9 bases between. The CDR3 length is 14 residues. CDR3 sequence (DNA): TGTGCCAGCAGCTTAGACAGTTTCAATTCACCCCTCCACTTT. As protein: CASSLDSFNSPLHF. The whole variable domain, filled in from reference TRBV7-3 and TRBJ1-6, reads GAGVSQTPSNKVTEKGKYVELRCDPISGHTALYWYRQSLGQGPEFLIYFQGTGAADDSGLPNDRFFAVRPEGSVSTLKIQRTERGDSAVYLCASSLDSFNSPLHFGNGTRLTVT.

The CDR3 DNA sequence: TGTGCCAGCAGTTTATCCCGAACAGGGGGAAACATTCAGTACTTC. This gives the protein CASSLSRTGGNIQYF. The chain recombines TRBV27 with TRBJ2-4; 8 positions agree with TRBD1. From germline, CDR1 is MNHEY and CDR2 SMNVEV (reference sequence). This CDR3 region has 15 residues. Trimming at V came to 0 bases and at J to 6 bases, leaving 4 bases not matched to a gene.

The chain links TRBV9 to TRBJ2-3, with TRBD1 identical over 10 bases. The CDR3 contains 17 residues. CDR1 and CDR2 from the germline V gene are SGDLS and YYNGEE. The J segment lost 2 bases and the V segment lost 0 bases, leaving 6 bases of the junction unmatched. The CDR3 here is CASSVESGQGFTDTQYF. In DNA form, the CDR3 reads TGTGCCAGCAGCGTAGAGTCGGGACAGGGGTTCACAGATACGCAGTATTTT.

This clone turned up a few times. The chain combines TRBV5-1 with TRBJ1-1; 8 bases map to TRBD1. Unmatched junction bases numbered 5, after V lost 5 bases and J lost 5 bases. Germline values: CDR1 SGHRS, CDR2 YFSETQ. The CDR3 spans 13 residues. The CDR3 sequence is CASSEQGGTEAFF. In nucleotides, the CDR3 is TGCGCCAGCAGTGAACAGGGGGGGACTGAAGCTTTCTTT.

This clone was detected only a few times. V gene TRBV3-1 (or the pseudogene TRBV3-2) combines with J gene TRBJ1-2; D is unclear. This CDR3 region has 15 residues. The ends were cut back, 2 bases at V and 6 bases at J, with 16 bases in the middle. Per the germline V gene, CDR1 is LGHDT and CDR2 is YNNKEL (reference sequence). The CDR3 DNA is TGTGCCAGCAGCCAATACCGGGGAGGGCGAGATGGCTACACCTTC. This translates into CASSQYRGGRDGYTF.

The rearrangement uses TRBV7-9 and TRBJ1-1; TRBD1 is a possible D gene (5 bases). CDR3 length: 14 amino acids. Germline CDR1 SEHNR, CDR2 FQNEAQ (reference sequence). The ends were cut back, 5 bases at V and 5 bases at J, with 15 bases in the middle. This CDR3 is CASSQRGVRTEAFF. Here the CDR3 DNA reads TGTGCCAGCAGCCAAAGGGGTGTGAGGACTGAAGCTTTCTTT.

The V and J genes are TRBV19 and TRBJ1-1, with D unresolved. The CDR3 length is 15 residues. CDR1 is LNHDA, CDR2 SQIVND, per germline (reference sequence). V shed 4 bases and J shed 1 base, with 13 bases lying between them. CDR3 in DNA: TGTGCCAGTAGTACGCCCCCACAGAAGAACACTGAAGCTTTCTTT. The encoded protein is CASSTPPQKNTEAFF.

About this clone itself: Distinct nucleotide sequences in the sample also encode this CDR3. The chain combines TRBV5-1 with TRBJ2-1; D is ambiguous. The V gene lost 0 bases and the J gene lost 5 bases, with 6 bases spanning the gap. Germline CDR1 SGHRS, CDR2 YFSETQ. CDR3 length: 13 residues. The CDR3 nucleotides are TGCGCCAGCAGCTTGGGCGCTGACAATGAGCAGTTCTTC. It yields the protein CASSLGADNEQFF.

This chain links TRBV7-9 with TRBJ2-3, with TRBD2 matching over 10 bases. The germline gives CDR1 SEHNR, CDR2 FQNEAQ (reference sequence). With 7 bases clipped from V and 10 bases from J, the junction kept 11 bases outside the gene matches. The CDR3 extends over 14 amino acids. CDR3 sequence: CASTPPSGGRAQYF. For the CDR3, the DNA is TGTGCCAGCACCCCCCCTAGCGGGGGTCGGGCGCAGTATTTT.

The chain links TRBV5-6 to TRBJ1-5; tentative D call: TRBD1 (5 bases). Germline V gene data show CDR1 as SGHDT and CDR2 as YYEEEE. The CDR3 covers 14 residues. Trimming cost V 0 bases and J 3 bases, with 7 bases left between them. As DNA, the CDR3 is TGTGCCAGCAGCTTGGCAGGGTTCAATCAGCCCCAGCATTTT. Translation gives CASSLAGFNQPQHF.

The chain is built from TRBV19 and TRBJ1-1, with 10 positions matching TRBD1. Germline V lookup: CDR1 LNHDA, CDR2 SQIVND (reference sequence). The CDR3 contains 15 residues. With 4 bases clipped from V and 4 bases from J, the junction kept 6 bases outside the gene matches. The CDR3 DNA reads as TGTGCCAGTAGTACCCGGACAGGGGGGGGCACTGAAGCTTTCTTT. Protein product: CASSTRTGGGTEAFF.

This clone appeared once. CDR3 in amino acids: CASSIGLAGGQGYNEQFF. Written as DNA, the CDR3 is TGTGCCAGTAGTATAGGACTAGCGGGGGGGCAAGGCTACAATGAGCAGTTCTTC. The chain uses TRBV19 and TRBJ2-1; TRBD2 agrees at 14 bases. Germline loops: CDR1 LNHDA, CDR2 SQIVND (reference sequence). V lost 1 base and J lost 3; bases outside the gene matches: 5. This CDR3 spans 18 amino acids.

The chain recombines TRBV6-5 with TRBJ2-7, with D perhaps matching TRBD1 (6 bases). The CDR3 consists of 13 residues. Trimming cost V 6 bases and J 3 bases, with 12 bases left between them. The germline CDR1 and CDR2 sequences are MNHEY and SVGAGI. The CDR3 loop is CASSRDTYYEQYF. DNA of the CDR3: TGTGCCAGCAGCCGGGACACTTACTACGAGCAGTACTTC.

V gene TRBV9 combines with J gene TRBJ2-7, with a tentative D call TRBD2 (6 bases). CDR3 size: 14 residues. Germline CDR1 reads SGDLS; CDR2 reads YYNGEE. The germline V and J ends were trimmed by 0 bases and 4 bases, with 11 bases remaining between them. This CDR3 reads CASSVGGDPYEQYF. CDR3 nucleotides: TGTGCCAGCAGCGTAGGGGGGGACCCTTACGAGCAGTACTTC.